Following are 20 T cell receptor beta chains from one sample sequenced in a study of T cell repertoires and HLA-DP antigens. Their specific antigens are unknown. Some clones are missing from TCRdb's copy, which holds only in-frame ones; the method was immunoSEQ multiplex PCR. The sample yields some 120,000 clones, around 92% seen once. Sequenced: CD4+ T cells from PBMCs. These receptors were taken from a woman between 18 and 30 years old in good health and CMV-seronegative.

The gene calls are TRBV18 and TRBJ1-4; D gene uncertain. The CDR3 spans 16 residues. The germline gives CDR1 KGHSH, CDR2 LQKENI. Trimming removed 3 bases from V and 8 bases from J, with 19 bases in between. CDR3 nucleotide sequence: TGTGCCAGCTCACCCAACATTGGGCTTACTTTAGAAAAACTGTTTTTT. Its translation: CASSPNIGLTLEKLFF.

J is TRBJ1-2 and V is TRBV28; the match to TRBD1 covers 9 bases. The germline V gene has CDR1 MDHEN and CDR2 SYDVKM. The junction had 9 bases not matched to a gene; V was cut back by 6 bases and J by 4 bases. The CDR3 runs to 15 residues. The CDR3: CASSLRDRAIYGYTF. The CDR3, as DNA: TGTGCCAGCAGCCTTCGGGACAGGGCGATCTATGGCTACACCTTC.

CDR3 residues: CASRRQGWDYGYTF. The CDR3 DNA follows: TGTGCCAGTCGACGACAGGGGTGGGACTATGGCTACACCTTC. The rearrangement uses TRBV19 and TRBJ1-2; 8 nucleotides agree with TRBD1. CDR1 and CDR2 from the germline V gene are LNHDA and SQIVND (reference sequence). This CDR3 spans 14 amino acids. J gave up 3 bases and V 8 bases, and 8 bases lay outside the gene matches.

In this sample, this clone turned up once. The rearrangement links TRBV4-1 to TRBJ2-3; no definite D call. CDR1 and CDR2 from the germline V gene are MGHRA and YSYEKL. CDR3 size: 14 residues. Trimming stripped 1 base from V and 6 bases from J, with 11 bases between. CDR3 sequence (DNA): TGCGCCAGCAGCCAAGTTCATATACGGGATACGCAGTATTTT. Its translation is CASSQVHIRDTQYF.

Only one count was recorded for this clone. CDR3 amino acids: CASSQGLEGGYGYTF. The DNA for the CDR3 is TGCGCCAGCAGCCAGGGCCTCGAGGGCGGCTATGGCTACACCTTC. V and J are TRBV5-1 and TRBJ1-2; possible D gene TRBD1, 5 bases. Germline V gene data show CDR1 as SGHRS and CDR2 as YFSETQ. V lost 4 bases, J lost 4 bases, and 17 bases lay in between. This CDR3 has 15 amino acids.

The genes are TRBV6-5 and TRBJ2-7, with D uncertain. Per the germline V gene, CDR1 is MNHEY and CDR2 is SVGAGI. Trimming removed 5 bases from V and 5 bases from J, with 13 bases in between. CDR3 length: 13 residues. The CDR3, as DNA: TGTGCCAGCAGTAACGGGCCCCGGGACGAGCAGTACTTC. Its protein is CASSNGPRDEQYF.

In its sample, this clone was seen a few times. The chain has TRBV30 and TRBJ1-5, with D possibly matching TRBD1 (5 bases). The V gene's germline CDR1 is GTSNPN and CDR2 SVGIG (reference sequence). The germline V and J ends were trimmed by 0 bases and 9 bases, with 18 bases remaining between them. The CDR3 extends over 15 amino acids. The CDR3 DNA sequence: TGTGCCTGGAGTGTAGCGGGGGGGAGTGTCAGGCCCCAGCATTTT. It codes for CAWSVAGGSVRPQHF.

The chain employs TRBV5-1 and TRBJ2-5; unclear D gene. Trimming cost V 0 bases and J 5 bases, with 8 bases left between them. CDR3 size: 13 residues. Per the germline V gene, CDR1 is SGHRS and CDR2 is YFSETQ. CDR3 sequence: CASSLGEMETQYF. CDR3 DNA: TGCGCCAGCAGCTTGGGTGAAATGGAGACCCAGTACTTC.

This clone occurred a few times. The gene calls are TRBV28 and TRBJ1-2, with 11 bases matching TRBD1. V was clipped by 5 bases and J by 5 bases; unmatched bases: 4. Germline CDR1 is MDHEN and CDR2 is SYDVKM. The CDR3 sequence is 14 residues long. The CDR3 DNA reads as TGTGCCAGCAGTCCTGGACAGGGGGCTTATGGCTACACCTTC. Encoded protein: CASSPGQGAYGYTF.

The chain recombines TRBV11-2 with TRBJ1-5; 9 bases agree with TRBD1. From germline, CDR1 is SGHAT and CDR2 FQNNGV. J gave up 0 bases and V 7 bases, and 7 bases lay outside the gene matches. CDR3 length: 16 residues. CDR3 region: CASNRQGGYSNQPQHF. The CDR3 coding sequence is TGTGCCAGCAACCGACAGGGGGGCTATAGCAATCAGCCCCAGCATTTT. Using reference TRBV11-2 and TRBJ1-5 for the parts outside the CDR3, the full variable domain is EAGVAQSPRYKIIEKRQSVAFWCNPISGHATLYWYQQILGQGPKLLIQFQNNGVVDDSQLPKDRFSAERLKGVDSTLKIQPAKLEDSAVYLCASNRQGGYSNQPQHFGDGTRLSIL.

J is TRBJ1-2 and V is TRBV7-3; D gene ambiguous. This CDR3 comprises 13 residues. CDR1 and CDR2 from the germline V gene are SGHTA and FQGTGA. Trimming took 4 bases from V and 0 from J, leaving 6 bases between them. The CDR3 DNA reads TGTGCCAGCAGCTACGGCCCTAACTATGGCTACACCTTC. It yields the protein CASSYGPNYGYTF.

The chain couples TRBV25-1 to TRBJ1-6, with 7 bases fitting TRBD1. CDR1 and CDR2 (germline): MGHDK, SYGVNS. J was trimmed by 5 bases and V by 4 bases; bases with no gene match: 5. This CDR3 spans 15 amino acids. The CDR3 nucleotides are TGTGCCAGCAGTGCTCCGACAGGGAATAATTCACCCCTCCACTTT. Encoded protein: CASSAPTGNNSPLHF.

The J gene is TRBJ2-5, the V gene TRBV30, with TRBD1 as a possible D gene (6 bases). V lost 5 bases and J lost 2, with 9 bases in between. Germline V CDR1 and CDR2: GTSNPN, SVGIG (reference sequence). The CDR3 loop spans 12 amino acids. The DNA for the CDR3 is TGTGCCTGGGGAAGGGGGCAAGAGACCCAGTACTTC. Protein product: CAWGRGQETQYF.

This chain uses TRBV7-9 with TRBJ2-7; no clear D gene. Trimming took 4 bases from V and 1 from J, leaving 8 bases between them. Germline lookup yields CDR1 SEHNR and CDR2 FQNEAQ (reference sequence). CDR3 length: 13 amino acids. CDR3 nucleotides: TGTGCCAGCAGCTCTATAAGGTCCTACGAGCAGTACTTC. This encodes CASSSIRSYEQYF. The whole variable domain, remainder taken from reference TRBV7-9 and TRBJ2-7, is DTGVSQNPRHKITKRGQNVTFRCDPISEHNRLYWYRQTLGQGPEFLTYFQNEAQLEKSRLLSDRFSAERPKGSFSTLEIQRTEQGDSAMYLCASSSIRSYEQYFGPGTRLTVT.

V is TRBV21-1 and J is TRBJ2-7; the table's D call TRBD1 went unverified against the DNA. TRBV21-1 corresponds to a pseudogene. The CDR3 length is 13 residues. CDR3 sequence (DNA): TGTGCCAGCAGCAAGGGCAGAAGCTACGAGCAGTACGTC. Amino acid sequence: CASSKGRSYEQYV.

The V and J genes are TRBV30 and TRBJ2-7, with 7 bases that match TRBD1. There are 15 residues in the CDR3. V trimming: 0 bases; J trimming: 0 bases; junction bases outside the gene matches: 5. Germline CDR1 reads GTSNPN; CDR2 reads SVGIG (reference sequence). CDR3 nucleotide sequence: TGTGCCTGGAGTGTAAGGGACAGCTTCTCCTACGAGCAGTACTTC. This encodes CAWSVRDSFSYEQYF.

This rearrangement joins TRBV30 to TRBJ1-1; the D gene is possibly TRBD1 (6 bases). The germline gives CDR1 GTSNPN, CDR2 SVGIG (reference sequence). The CDR3 extends over 14 amino acids. The V and J ends lost 6 bases and 4 bases respectively, with 18 bases between them. As DNA, the CDR3 is TGTGCCTGTAAACTACAGGGAACGAGCACTGAAGCTTTCTTT. Encoded protein: CACKLQGTSTEAFF.

This clone was picked up a small number of times. The chain joins TRBV28 to TRBJ1-2, with 8 bases fitting TRBD1. The V gene end was trimmed by 6 bases and the J gene end by 6 bases; junction bases not matched to a gene: 6. CDR3 length equals 13 residues. The germline gives CDR1 MDHEN, CDR2 SYDVKM. The CDR3 sequence is CASSDRGRDGYTF. CDR3 nucleotides: TGTGCCAGCAGCGACAGGGGAAGGGATGGCTACACCTTC.

The chain has TRBV5-4 and TRBJ2-1; 8 bases fit TRBD1. V was pared by 5 bases and J by 4 bases, with 11 bases of the junction left unmatched. Germline assignment: CDR1 SGHNT and CDR2 YYREEE (reference sequence). CDR3 length: 16 residues. CDR3 loop: CASSPAVGDRYNEQFF. CDR3 DNA sequence: TGTGCCAGCAGTCCAGCGGTCGGGGACAGGTACAATGAGCAGTTCTTC.

The J gene is TRBJ2-7, the V gene TRBV7-2; D remains unclear. CDR3 length: 13 amino acids. V was clipped by 2 bases and J by 3 bases, with 8 bases between them. CDR1 and CDR2 from the germline V gene are SGHTA and FQGNSA. The CDR3: CASSLYPSYEQYV. In nucleotides, the CDR3 is TGTGCCAGCAGCTTATATCCGAGCTACGAGCAGTACGTC.